A single sample is the source of the 17 T cell receptor beta chains below, sequenced in a study of control samples from healthy donors and cancer patients. Data came from immunoSEQ multiplex PCR; TCRdb stores just in-frame clones and leaves some out. Among about 120,000 clones listed, 80% to 90% were seen once. Sequenced input: blood. Source of these receptors: a man under 40 in good health.

This chain joins TRBV28 and TRBJ2-5; no clear D gene. This CDR3 is built from 12 residues. Per germline, CDR1 MDHEN and CDR2 SYDVKM. Trimming took 8 bases from V and 6 from J, leaving 13 bases between them. The CDR3 DNA is TGTGCCAGCTCTCCTTTCTTGAAGACCCAGTACTTC. It codes for CASSPFLKTQYF.

The sample holds one count of this clone. This sequence joins TRBV11-3 and TRBJ1-1, with D possibly being TRBD1 (6 bases). V gave up 4 bases and J gave up 0 bases, with 24 bases separating them. The CDR3 is 19 amino acids. Germline lookup yields CDR1 SGHNT and CDR2 YENEEA. The CDR3 sequence: CASSSANNQQGTMNTEAFF. In DNA form, the CDR3 reads TGTGCCAGCAGCTCTGCGAACAACCAACAGGGAACAATGAACACTGAAGCTTTCTTT.

V is TRBV19 and J is TRBJ2-4; 8 bases line up with TRBD1. The V and J ends lost 4 bases and 0 bases, in that order; junction bases with no gene match: 8. Germline V gene sequence: CDR1 LNHDA, CDR2 SQIVND (reference sequence). The length of the CDR3 is 17 residues. CDR3 loop: CASSKGTGTIAKNIQYF. For the CDR3, the DNA is TGTGCCAGTAGTAAGGGGACAGGAACGATAGCCAAAAACATTCAGTACTTC.

V is TRBV11-2 and J is TRBJ2-7, with D unclear. The CDR3 runs 15 residues. V lost 3 bases and J lost 1, with 13 bases in between. Germline lookup yields CDR1 SGHAT and CDR2 FQNNGV. The CDR3 loop reads CASSFMNLVSYEQYF. CDR3 coding DNA: TGTGCCAGCAGCTTTATGAATCTCGTTTCCTACGAGCAGTACTTC.

The rearrangement joins TRBV9 to TRBJ1-1; 8 bases map to TRBD1. The CDR3 consists of 16 residues. Germline values: CDR1 SGDLS, CDR2 YYNGEE. The junction had 9 bases not matched to a gene; V was cut back by 0 bases and J by 5 bases. CDR3 loop: CASSVELNRGVTEAFF. In DNA, the CDR3 is TGTGCCAGCAGCGTAGAATTGAACAGGGGGGTTACTGAAGCTTTCTTT.

The chain joins TRBV30 to TRBJ2-5; D may be TRBD1 or TRBD2 (6 bases each). The V gene lost 0 bases and the J gene lost 0 bases, with 8 bases spanning the gap. Per the germline V gene, CDR1 is GTSNPN and CDR2 is SVGIG (reference sequence). The CDR3 is 14 residues long. CDR3 region: CAWSVGGNQETQYF. The CDR3 coding sequence is TGTGCCTGGAGTGTCGGGGGCAACCAAGAGACCCAGTACTTC. Using reference TRBV30 and TRBJ2-5 for the parts outside the CDR3, the full variable domain is SQTIHQWPATLVQPVGSPLSLECTVEGTSNPNLYWYRQAAGRGLQLLFYSVGIGQISSEVPQNLSASRPQDRQFILSSKKLLLSDSGFYLCAWSVGGNQETQYFGPGTRLLVL.

The chain couples TRBV29-1 to TRBJ1-1; 7 nucleotides align to TRBD1. The J segment lost 0 bases and the V segment lost 7 bases, leaving 23 bases of the junction unmatched. The CDR3 covers 19 residues. The germline V gene encodes CDR1 SQVTM and CDR2 ANQGSEA. CDR3 DNA: TGCAGCGCTGGTGGTCCGGAACAGGGGATAAATCGGGTGAACACTGAAGCTTTCTTT. Protein: CSAGGPEQGINRVNTEAFF.

This clone was seen just once. V is TRBV11-2 and J is TRBJ1-2, with D perhaps matching TRBD1 (6 bases). Germline V lookup: CDR1 SGHAT, CDR2 FQNNGV. The CDR3 totals 13 residues. The V gene lost 3 bases and the J gene lost 5 bases, with 10 bases spanning the gap. The CDR3 protein is CASSLGAEYGYTF. For the CDR3, the DNA is TGTGCCAGCAGCTTGGGGGCAGAATATGGCTACACCTTC.

The chain employs TRBV7-6 and TRBJ2-5; D remains unclear. V lost 5 bases to trimming and J lost 2 bases, with 6 bases between them. CDR1 and CDR2 (germline): SGHVS, FNYEAQ. The CDR3 contains 12 residues. For the CDR3, the DNA is TGTGCCAGCAGCCGGATACAAGAGACCCAGTACTTC. Translation: CASSRIQETQYF.

As regards this clone: The sample holds other DNA sequences that translate to the same CDR3. This rearrangement joins TRBV20-1 to TRBJ2-5, with TRBD2 matching 7 bases. V shed 6 bases and J 5 bases; nucleotides not matched to a gene: 3. CDR1 and CDR2 from the germline V gene are DFQATT and SNEGSKA (reference sequence). This CDR3 spans 11 amino acids. In DNA form, the CDR3 reads TGCAGTGCCGGGAGGCCGGAGACCCAGTACTTC. Its protein is CSAGRPETQYF.

The chain recombines TRBV14 with TRBJ1-2; 7 bases align to TRBD1. In germline, CDR1 is SGHDN, CDR2 FVKESK. This CDR3 is 15 amino acids long. V lost 5 bases and J lost 3; bases outside the gene matches: 9. CDR3 residues: CASSSRQGFYYGYTF. CDR3 bases: TGTGCCAGCAGCTCCCGACAGGGATTCTACTATGGCTACACCTTC.

The rearrangement joins TRBV9 to TRBJ1-5; D ambiguous. V was shortened by 0 bases and J by 5 bases, with 21 bases between the two germline ends. Per the germline V gene, CDR1 is SGDLS and CDR2 is YYNGEE. The CDR3 has 18 residues. CDR3 nucleotide sequence: TGTGCCAGCAGCGTAGTAACTAAAGCCCGGTTTTGGGATCAGCCCCAGCATTTT. It translates to CASSVVTKARFWDQPQHF.

This clone was counted only a few times. V and J are TRBV7-9 and TRBJ2-2; D tentatively reads TRBD1 or TRBD2 (6 bases each). The V and J ends lost 2 bases and 7 bases respectively, with 23 bases between them. The germline V gene has CDR1 SEHNR and CDR2 FQNEAQ (reference sequence). CDR3 length: 18 residues. DNA for the CDR3: TGTGCCAGCAGCTTATCGAATAAGGCATCGGGGGCTAGCGGGGAGCTGTTTTTT. It encodes CASSLSNKASGASGELFF. Supplemented by reference TRBV7-9 and TRBJ2-2, the full variable domain reads DTGVSQNPRHKITKRGQNVTFRCDPISEHNRLYWYRQTLGQGPEFLTYFQNEAQLEKSRLLSDRFSAERPKGSFSTLEIQRTEQGDSAMYLCASSLSNKASGASGELFFGEGSRLTVL.

The CDR3 here is CASSRDRGQESNQPQHF. In nucleotides, the CDR3 is TGTGCCAGCAGCCGAGACAGGGGGCAAGAGAGCAATCAGCCCCAGCATTTT. J is TRBJ1-5 and V is TRBV14, with 10 nucleotides matching TRBD1. CDR1 SGHDN and CDR2 FVKESK come from the germline V gene. The junction had 7 bases not matched to a gene; V was cut back by 4 bases and J by 1 base. The CDR3 sequence is 17 residues long.

The chain combines TRBV6-5 with TRBJ1-2; the D is unclear. Germline V gene lookup returns CDR1 MNHEY and CDR2 SVGAGI. The CDR3 has 13 residues. V lost 8 bases, J lost 7 bases, and 17 bases lay in between. In DNA, the CDR3 is TGTGCCAGCGCCGCACGGGTGGAAGGTGGCTACACCTTC. Amino acid sequence: CASAARVEGGYTF.

This sequence joins TRBV7-9 and TRBJ2-1; D gene ambiguous. Germline lookup yields CDR1 SEHNR and CDR2 FQNEAQ (reference sequence). The length of the CDR3 is 16 residues. V lost 0 bases and J lost 10, with 19 bases in between. The CDR3 protein is CASSLAMTEASREQFF. CDR3 in DNA: TGTGCCAGCAGCTTAGCCATGACTGAGGCCTCGAGGGAGCAGTTCTTC.

The chain couples TRBV11-2 to TRBJ1-5; a possible D gene is TRBD1 (5 bases). Trimming removed 5 bases at V and 0 bases at J, with 11 bases between. The V gene's germline CDR1 is SGHAT and CDR2 FQNNGV. This CDR3 comprises 15 residues. The CDR3 DNA is TGTGCCAGCAGCGTCGGGGGACGTAGCAATCAGCCCCAGCATTTT. It specifies CASSVGGRSNQPQHF.